This paragraph covers one T cell receptor (beta chain) sequence. The clone's antigen remains unknown. Per-base qualities were not stored, and no clone one base away is much larger. The data are from a study of cytomegalovirus exposure and HLA in healthy donors (dated by TCRdb to about 2017). Regarding the research as a whole: According to an earlier analysis of around 600 of the donors, some 180 million T cells yielded 117 million unique TCR beta sequences and less than 300 Gb of sequence data. Typing coverage differed by locus: A, B, C, DRB1 and DQB1 were typed in roughly 620-630 donors, DQA1 in about 560, DPA1 in 600 to 610, and DPB1 in about 450. About 300 gigabases of sequencing data and tens of millions of unique TCR sequences were included in an early release covering roughly 700 HLA-typed donors. An earlier analysis of some 500 of the donors used high-throughput TCR beta sequencing to judge whether each TCR beta V gene segment behaved as functional or pseudogenic. The study used immunosequencing to profile the T cell repertoires of 666 subjects and linked those repertoires to cytomegalovirus serostatus. All discovery cohort repertoires had been generated using a single sequencing platform. HLA typing included class I and class II loci at four-digit resolution. About five DR-DQ haplotypes were treated as single units for association and clustering because of strong linkage in the cohort. A separate validation cohort of approximately 130 different subjects was used in addition to the approximately 640-subject first cohort. A later analysis re-analyzed previously published TCR beta repertoires from approximately 700 donors and added high-resolution HLA genotyping to study TCR occurrence patterns. The study combined high-throughput TCR immunosequencing, statistical association of individual TCRs with disease status, and machine learning to predict cytomegalovirus infection status. In a later genetic analysis, genome-wide SNP genotypes for about 55% of the roughly 670 donors were used, and that subset was treated as a discovery cohort. The aim of the study was to test whether cataloging public T cell receptors could identify signatures of past pathogen exposure. The later analysis used no new phenotypic data to find candidate immune exposures, relying instead on TCR beta sequences and their occurrence across donors. Donor age, sex, ethnicity and CMV serostatus were collected together with the repertoire data. On average, about 240,000 unique TCR beta nucleotide sequences were sequenced per donor among several hundred genotyped donors of the cohort, with about 17% of those sequences being non-productive. Of the roughly 400 genotyped donors, over 65% fell in the genetic ancestry cluster associated with self-reported Caucasian donors.

Library prep was done by the immunoSEQ multiplex PCR assay. The multiplex PCR relied on a mix of 60 forward primers for TCR Vbeta segments and 13 reverse primers for TCR Jbeta segments. Amplification of the CDR3 region of rearranged TCR beta genes was performed with a multiplex PCR assay on genomic DNA. Amplified TCR beta libraries were sequenced as 87-base-pair reads on the Illumina HiSeq System. Per the original workflow: In a later analysis, about 80 million unique TCR beta chains were counted across the 650 to 750 repertoires, and approximately 11 million of these chains were shared by at least two donors. A nearest-neighbor algorithm error-corrected the raw reads and collapsed the reads into unique sequences, merging closely related sequences to remove PCR and sequencing errors. CDR3 sequences were aligned to IMGT reference sequences to assign V, D and J gene segments. For a sequence to be retained, a match of at least six nucleotides was required to both a V gene segment and a J gene segment. Rearrangements were classified as productive when the CDR3 lacked stop codons and remained in frame with V and J, and all other rearrangements were classified as non-productive. CDR3 was defined by IMGT convention, running from the second conserved V-encoded cysteine to the conserved J-encoded phenylalanine. The earlier analysis of 587 of the donors excluded any sequence lacking an unambiguous match to a single V gene segment. An earlier analysis of fewer than 750 of the donors classified V segments as functional when productive rearrangements were above 56.7% and as segregating when the standard deviation between donors was above 5%. A statistical classification framework was developed to diagnose cytomegalovirus status using the catalog of TCR beta chain sequences. V and J gene assignment, in a later analysis, came from comparing TCR nucleotide sequences with IMGT/GENE-DB human TR gene sequences. The TCRdist pipeline was used in a later analysis to assign CDR3 sequences and most-parsimonious VDJ recombination scenarios. In a later analysis, each TCR beta chain was defined by its CDR3 amino acid sequence together with its V-gene family, and reads lacking a unique V-gene family were excluded. As a way to deal with suspected cross-contamination and a sequencing artifact, a later analysis dropped 450 to 600 nucleotide sequences that were highly shared and had low generation probability. In a later analysis, a clonal expansion index was calculated for each public chain from normalized within-repertoire ranks of inferred template counts. In a later analysis, generation probabilities were computed with a VDJ recombination model fitted to out-of-frame rearrangements, and the resulting probabilities were checked against IGoR. Hypergeometric tests were used in a later analysis to score TCR-TCR, TCR-HLA and TCR-CMV co-occurrence, with a repertoire-size bias correction applied to the TCR pairs. A later analysis estimated false discovery rates by permuting HLA or CMV assignments 20 times. A later analysis grouped co-occurring TCRs with DBSCAN, adding TCRdist sequence similarity when clustering within HLA-allele-positive subsets. For co-occurrence clustering, repertoires with fewer than 30,000 or more than 120,000 public chains were excluded, along with several repertoires with anomalous nucleotide sharing. Imported from immuneACCESS, the table was reduced by TCRdb to in-frame sequences with V and J called. These copies leave out some clones; in studies compared against another copy, an unresolved V gene accounts for under half, and the cause of the remainder is not known. V and J calls and clone size are given by that table; D and trimming were obtained from the DNA. For this sample there are under 250,000 clones; about 80% appear just once. The top ten hold about 8% of the sample.

The germline ends are 8 bases apart after V is trimmed by 4 bases and J by 1 base. Including cysteine and phenylalanine, the CDR3 has 13 amino acids. Left in the record is the CDR3 DNA by itself, 39 bases read in frame from the first base. The germline V gene (reference sequence) supplies CDR1 MNHEY and CDR2 SMNVEV. Paper-wide results and their limitations: Linkage disequilibrium might explain the correlated functional status among segregating V segments, but an unknown experimental factor could not be ruled out. According to the authors, the approach could potentially be generalized to other disease states and immunological phenotypes. Broadly in line with IMGT annotations, most TCR beta V segments showed up in productive rearrangements about 87% or about 30% of the time in an earlier analysis of under 700 of the donors. A later genetic analysis associated a missense DCLRE1C variant with V-gene and J-gene trimming of TCR beta chains, and an independent cohort replicated the association. In a later genetic analysis, fewer N-insertions in productive TCRs were reported among donors in an Asian-associated ancestry cluster than the approximately 630-donor mean. The study listed 150 to 200 TCR beta chains as associated with cytomegalovirus. This cohort had only TCR beta chains sequenced, and the lack of alpha or paired-chain data limited which features could be detected. A later analysis found that most CMV-associated TCR beta chains appeared HLA-restricted, with HLA associations seemingly driven largely by CMV exposure. Most TCR sequences were seen in very few donors, while some public TCRs were found in many individuals. In a later analysis, several top co-occurrence clusters were reported to appear linked to parvovirus B19, influenza, CMV and Epstein-Barr virus. The classifier was reported to diagnose cytomegalovirus status with high specificity and sensitivity in both the original and validation cohorts. A few of the identified cytomegalovirus-associated TCR beta chains were confirmed in vitro to be specific for cytomegalovirus antigens. HLA typing was unavailable for some donors at each locus, so association tests used only the typed subset. Sequencing depth was assumed to be roughly uniform across donors in the presence/absence analyses, though that assumption may not hold. In a later analysis, HLA-associated TCR beta chains showed more clonal expansion and lower generation probabilities than non-associated chains that were equally common. In a later analysis, TCR association rates were found to vary across HLA loci, with the most associated TCRs seen for DRB1 alleles and the fewest for HLA-C alleles. When HLA alleles, especially DR and DQ, strongly co-occurred, TCR associations were difficult to assign to individual alleles. The only immune exposure information available for the cohort was CMV serostatus. Because counts were too low, roughly 17 rarely observed V segments, including chromosome 9 orphons, were left out of the earlier analysis of 587 of the donors. A further reported finding was that TCR beta sequences accurately predicted the HLA-A and HLA-B alleles for most subjects in the first cohort. Specific HLA alleles were associated with 16,951 TCR beta sequences at a false discovery rate of 0.05 in a later analysis. The 87-base-pair reads could not distinguish some IMGT-functional V segments, including TRBV6-2 and TRBV6-3, so those segments were excluded. A cluster of highly shared sequence variants was judged likely to be a technical artifact of the sequencing pipeline.

The cohort consisted of 670 or so healthy bone marrow donors. Cohort members were all nominally healthy when sampled, although unrecorded immune exposures were likely present. The donor was CMV seropositive and was included in the group of 250 to 350 seropositive cohort members. A peripheral blood sample was collected from each donor, and TCR beta sequencing was performed on peripheral blood mononuclear cells. Genomic DNA was extracted from the blood cell samples with the Qiagen DNeasy Blood Extraction Kit. The sequenced material came from PBMCs. The V gene is TRBV27 and the J gene is TRBJ2-7; the D gene is possibly TRBD2, with 5 bases matching. This TCR derives from a woman aged 55-70 years in good health and CMV-seropositive. The CDR3 has the sequence CASSYGVSYEQYF. The nucleotide sequence reads as follows: TGTGCCAGCAGTTACGGGGTATCCTACGAGCAGTACTTC.